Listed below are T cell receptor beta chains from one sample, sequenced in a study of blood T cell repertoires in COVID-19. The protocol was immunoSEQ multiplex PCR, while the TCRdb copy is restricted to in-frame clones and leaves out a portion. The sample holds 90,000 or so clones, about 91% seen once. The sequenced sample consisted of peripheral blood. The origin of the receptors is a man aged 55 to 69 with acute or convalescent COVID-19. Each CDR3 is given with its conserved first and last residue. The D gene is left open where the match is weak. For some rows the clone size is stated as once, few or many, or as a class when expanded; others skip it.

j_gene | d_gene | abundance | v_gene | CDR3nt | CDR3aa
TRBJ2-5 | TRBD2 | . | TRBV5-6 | TGTGCCAGCAGCATGGGGACTAGAGAGACCCAGTACTTC | CASSMGTRETQYF
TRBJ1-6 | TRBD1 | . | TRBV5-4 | TGTGCCAGCAGCTTGGAGAGGGGGCGAGCTTCACCCCTCCACTTT | CASSLERGRASPLHF
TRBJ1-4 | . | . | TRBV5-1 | TGCGCCAGCAGCTTGTATCAGGGCCCTAATGAAAAACTGTTTTTT | CASSLYQGPNEKLFF
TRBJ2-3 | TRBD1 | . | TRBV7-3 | TGTGCCAGCAGCTTAGACAGGGGGCTGGCAGATACGCAGTATTTT | CASSLDRGLADTQYF
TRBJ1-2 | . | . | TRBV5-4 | TGTGCCAGCAGCACTGGGACTGCGAACTATGGCTACACCTTC | CASSTGTANYGYTF
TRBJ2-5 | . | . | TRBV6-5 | TGTGCCAGCAGTTACGGCAGGGCGTTGGAAGAGACCCAGTACTTC | CASSYGRALEETQYF
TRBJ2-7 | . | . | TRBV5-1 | TGCGCCAGCAGCTTTGGCAGTTCCTACGAGCAGTACTTC | CASSFGSSYEQYF
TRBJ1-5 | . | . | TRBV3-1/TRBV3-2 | TGTGCCAGCAGCCAAGGGGGGGGCGATCAGCCCCAGCATTTT | CASSQGGGDQPQHF
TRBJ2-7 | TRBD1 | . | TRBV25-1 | TGTGCCAGCAGTAGGACAGGGGCCTACGAGCAGTACTTC | CASSRTGAYEQYF
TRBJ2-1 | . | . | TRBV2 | TGTGCCAGTACGGAGGGCCTCAATGAGCAGTTCTTC | CASTEGLNEQFF
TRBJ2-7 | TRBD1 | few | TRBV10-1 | TGCGCCAGCAGTAGGACAGGGAGCTACGAGCAGTACTTC | CASSRTGSYEQYF
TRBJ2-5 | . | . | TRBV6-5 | TGTGCCAGCAGTCTAGTCCCGGCAGAGACCCAGTACTTC | CASSLVPAETQYF
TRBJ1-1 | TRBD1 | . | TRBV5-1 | TGCGCCAGCAGAGATGTTAAACAGGGGGACACTGAAGCTTTCTTT | CASRDVKQGDTEAFF
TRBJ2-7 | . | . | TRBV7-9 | TGTGCCAGCAGCTTATCAGCGTTCGTATACGAGCAGTACTTC | CASSLSAFVYEQYF
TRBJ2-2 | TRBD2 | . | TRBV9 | TGTGCCAGCAGCGAGACGACTAGCGGATACACCGGGGAGCTGTTTTTT | CASSETTSGYTGELFF
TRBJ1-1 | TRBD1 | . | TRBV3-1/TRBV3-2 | TGTGCCAGCAGCCAAAAACCCGGGACAGCGAACACTGAAGCTTTCTTT | CASSQKPGTANTEAFF
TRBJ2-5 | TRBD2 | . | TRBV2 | TGTGCCAGCACCAAGACTAGCGGGGGGTTGAAGACCCAGTACTTC | CASTKTSGGLKTQYF
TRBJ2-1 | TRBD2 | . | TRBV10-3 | TGTGCCATCAGTGAGCCTAGCGGGAGCTCCTACAATGAGCAGTTCTTC | CAISEPSGSSYNEQFF
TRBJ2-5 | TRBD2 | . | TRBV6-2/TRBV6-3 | TGTGCCAGCAGTTATGCTAGCGGGGGGAAGGAGACCCAGTACTTC | CASSYASGGKETQYF
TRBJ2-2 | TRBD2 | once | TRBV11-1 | TGTGCCAGCAGCCTCGTTGGACTAGCGGCCGGGGAGCTGTTTTTT | CASSLVGLAAGELFF
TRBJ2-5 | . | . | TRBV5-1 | TGCGCCAGCAGCTTGGCCGGAGTACGAGGGTCTGGAGAGACCCAGTACTTC | CASSLAGVRGSGETQYF
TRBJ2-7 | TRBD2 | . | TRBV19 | TGTGCCAGTAGTCCTACTAGCGGGACGAAAGAGCAGTACTTC | CASSPTSGTKEQYF
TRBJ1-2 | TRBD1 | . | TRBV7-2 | TGTGCCAGCAGTCTAGGGACAGAGTATGGCTACACCTTC | CASSLGTEYGYTF
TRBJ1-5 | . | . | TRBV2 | TGTGCCAGCAGTGAGGGGGCAAGGAATCAGCCCCAGCATTTT | CASSEGARNQPQHF
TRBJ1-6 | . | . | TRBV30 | TGTGCCTGGAGTGGCACAGCTACTAATTCACCCCTCCACTTT | CAWSGTATNSPLHF
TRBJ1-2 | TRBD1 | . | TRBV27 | TGTGCCAGCAGACCGACAGGGAACTATGGCTACACCTTC | CASRPTGNYGYTF
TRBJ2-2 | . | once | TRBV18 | TGTGCCAGCTCACCAATTCCACATCAGACGAACACCGGGGAGCTGTTTTTT | CASSPIPHQTNTGELFF
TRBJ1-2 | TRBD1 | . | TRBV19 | TGTGCCAGTAGGAGGAACCAGGGGGAAGTTCGGTACAACTATGGCTACACCTTC | CASRRNQGEVRYNYGYTF
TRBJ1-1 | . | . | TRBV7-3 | TGTGCCAGCAGCTTACATCCGCGAGGGGAGGGAACTGAAGCTTTCTTT | CASSLHPRGEGTEAFF
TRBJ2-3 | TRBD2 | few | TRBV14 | TGTGCCAGCAGCCAAGATGACGCGGGAGCCCACACAGATACGCAGTATTTT | CASSQDDAGAHTDTQYF
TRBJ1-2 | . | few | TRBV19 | TGTGCCAGTAGTGATAGGGGAATCGACTATGGCTACACCTTC | CASSDRGIDYGYTF